The clone carrying this TCR beta chain occurred many times. What it binds is not known. The sample belongs to a study of spatial heterogeneity in lung cancer. Overall study: TCR transcript counts in tumor regions correlated strongly with a T cell module score from matched bulk RNA-seq. Study results and caveats: Mutation counts in tumors were tracked by counts of expanded intratumoral alpha and beta TCRs.

The V gene's germline CDR1 is DFQATT and CDR2 SNEGSKA (reference sequence). CDR3 length equals 14 residues. J was trimmed by 4 bases and V by 5 bases; bases with no gene match: 11. Time point in this sample: sample taken at primary tumor resection. From tumor, nontumor lung or frozen PBMC, whole RNA was taken unsorted for sequencing. TCRdb ran MiXCR on the 5' RACE reads and lists one entry per CDR3 protein. This table holds about 29,000 distinct CDR3 sequences, around 7.5% found once. The sequence was collected from a male donor with early-stage non-small cell lung cancer. The chain has TRBV20-1 and TRBJ2-7; 7 bases fit TRBD1. This sample comprised lung tumor tissue, obtained at surgery. The CDR3: CSADPGQRPYEQYF. The CDR3 nucleotides are TGCAGTGCTGATCCGGGACAGCGGCCTTACGAGCAGTACTTC.